Below, one T cell receptor beta chain is given with its context. Its antigen is unknown. V was cut by 3 bases and J by 6 bases, with 8 bases left in between. The germline V gene encodes CDR1 MNHNS and CDR2 SASEGT. This CDR3 comprises 12 residues. The investigators made TCR beta cDNA from roughly 0.45 ug total RNA, using a constant-region primer. For TCR beta, libraries were produced by three nested multiplex PCR rounds using slightly modified ARM-PCR. The study ran its first two PCR rounds for around 10 cycles each, using TRBV1-TRBV30 forward primers and a C-beta reverse primer. TCRdb re-derived calls from the multiplex PCR reads in MiXCR, one entry per CDR3 protein. The repertoire holds a few hundred thousand distinct CDR3 sequences, with around three fifths as singletons. The data originate from a study of tumor-infiltrating lymphocytes in primary liver carcinoma. Overall study: The patients, men and women alike, were aged 30 to 69 years. There were roughly 3.5 to 7.5 million productive TCRbeta reads per sample, a yield similar across tissue types. Study conclusions and caveats: Against blood, tumors held a significantly higher top-250-clone fraction (p = 0.039).

Alongside blood RNA obtained from unsorted whole blood, germline DNA was also extracted. Every patient had chronic HBV infection and was treatment-naive. This receptor was obtained from a woman in her twenties or thirties with primary liver carcinoma and hepatitis B virus infection. The V call is TRBV6-1, the J call TRBJ1-1; unclear D gene. Sequencing was performed on peripheral blood. CDR3 residues: CASSDAISEAFF. CDR3 coding DNA: TGTGCCAGCAGTGATGCGATCTCTGAAGCTTTCTTT.